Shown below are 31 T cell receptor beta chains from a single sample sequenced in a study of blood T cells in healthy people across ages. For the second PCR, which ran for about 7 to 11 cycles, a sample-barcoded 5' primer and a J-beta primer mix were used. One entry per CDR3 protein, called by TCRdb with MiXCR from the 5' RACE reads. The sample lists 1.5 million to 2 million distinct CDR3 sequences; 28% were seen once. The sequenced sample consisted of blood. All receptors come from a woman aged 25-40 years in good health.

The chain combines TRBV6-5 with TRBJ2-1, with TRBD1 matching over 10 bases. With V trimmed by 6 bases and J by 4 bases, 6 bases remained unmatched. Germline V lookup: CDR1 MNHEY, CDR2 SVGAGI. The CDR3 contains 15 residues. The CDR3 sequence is CASRQDRGEYNEQFF. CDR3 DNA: TGTGCCAGCAGGCAGGACAGGGGGGAATACAATGAGCAGTTCTTC.

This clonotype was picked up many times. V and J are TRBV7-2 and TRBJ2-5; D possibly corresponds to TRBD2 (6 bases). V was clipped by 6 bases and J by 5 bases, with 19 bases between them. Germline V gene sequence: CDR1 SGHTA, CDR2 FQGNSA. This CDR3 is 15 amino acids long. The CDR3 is CASSMAAGSRETQYF. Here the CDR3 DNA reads TGTGCCAGCAGTATGGCTGCGGGATCTCGGGAGACCCAGTACTTC. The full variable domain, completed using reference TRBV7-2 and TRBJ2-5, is GAGVSQSPSNKVTEKGKDVELRCDPISGHTALYWYRQSLGQGLEFLIYFQGNSAPDKSGLPSDRFSAERTGGSVSTLTIQRTQQEDSAVYLCASSMAAGSRETQYFGPGTRLLVL.

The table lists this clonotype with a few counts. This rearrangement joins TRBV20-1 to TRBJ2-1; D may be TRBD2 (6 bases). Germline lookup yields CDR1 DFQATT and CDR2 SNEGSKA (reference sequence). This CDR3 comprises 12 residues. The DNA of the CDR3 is TGCAGCCCAGCAGGGAGGAACAATGAGCAGTTCTTC. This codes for CSPAGRNNEQFF.

CDR3: CASSSPDGVLSGANVLTF. CDR3 nucleotide sequence: TGCGCCAGCAGCTCCCCGGACGGGGTCTTGTCTGGGGCCAACGTCCTGACTTTC. The chain uses TRBV5-1 and TRBJ2-6, with D possibly TRBD2 on 5 matching bases. V lost 3 bases to trimming and J lost 1 base, with 17 bases between them. CDR1 is SGHRS and CDR2 is YFSETQ in the germline V gene. The length of the CDR3 is 18 residues.

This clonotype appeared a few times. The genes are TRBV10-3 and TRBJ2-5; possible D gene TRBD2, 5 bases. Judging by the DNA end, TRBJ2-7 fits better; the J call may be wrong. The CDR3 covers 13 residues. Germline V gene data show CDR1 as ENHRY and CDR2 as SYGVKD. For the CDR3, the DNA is TGTGCCATCAGTGAGTCGACGAGGGACGAGCAGTACTTC. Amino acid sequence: CAISESTRDEQYF.

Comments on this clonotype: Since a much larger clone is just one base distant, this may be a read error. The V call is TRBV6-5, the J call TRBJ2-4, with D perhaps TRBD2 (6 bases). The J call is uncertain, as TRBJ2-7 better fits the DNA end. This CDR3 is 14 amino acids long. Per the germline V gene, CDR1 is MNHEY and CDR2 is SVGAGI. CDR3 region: CTSSYRRGSSEQYF. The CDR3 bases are TGTACCAGCAGTTACAGACGGGGGTCCTCCGAGCAGTACTTC.

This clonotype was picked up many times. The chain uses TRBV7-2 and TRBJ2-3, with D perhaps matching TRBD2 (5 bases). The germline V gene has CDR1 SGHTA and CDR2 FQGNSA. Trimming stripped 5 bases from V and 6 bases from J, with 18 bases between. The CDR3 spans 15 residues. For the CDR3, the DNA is TGTGCCAGCAGCAACTTGATGGGCGGGTCCGATACGCAGTATTTT. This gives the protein CASSNLMGGSDTQYF.

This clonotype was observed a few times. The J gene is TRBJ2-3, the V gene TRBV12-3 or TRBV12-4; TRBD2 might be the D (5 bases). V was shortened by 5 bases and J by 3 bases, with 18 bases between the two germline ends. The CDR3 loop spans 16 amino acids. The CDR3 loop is CASSHTPSSWTDTQYF. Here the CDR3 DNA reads TGTGCCAGCAGTCACACCCCTAGCTCCTGGACAGATACGCAGTATTTT.

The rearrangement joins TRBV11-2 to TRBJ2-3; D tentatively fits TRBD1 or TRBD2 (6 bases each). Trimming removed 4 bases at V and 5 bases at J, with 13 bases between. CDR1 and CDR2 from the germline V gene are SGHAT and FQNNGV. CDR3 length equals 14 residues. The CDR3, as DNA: TGTGCCAGCAGCTCCCCGAAGGGGGGAGATACGCAGTATTTT. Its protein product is CASSSPKGGDTQYF.

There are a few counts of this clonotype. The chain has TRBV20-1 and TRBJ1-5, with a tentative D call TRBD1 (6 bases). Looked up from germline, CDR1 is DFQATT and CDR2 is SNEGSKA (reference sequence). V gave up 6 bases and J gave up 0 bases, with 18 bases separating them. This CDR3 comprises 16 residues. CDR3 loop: CSAITAGHNSNQPQHF. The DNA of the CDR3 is TGCAGTGCCATCACGGCGGGACACAATAGCAATCAGCCCCAGCATTTT.

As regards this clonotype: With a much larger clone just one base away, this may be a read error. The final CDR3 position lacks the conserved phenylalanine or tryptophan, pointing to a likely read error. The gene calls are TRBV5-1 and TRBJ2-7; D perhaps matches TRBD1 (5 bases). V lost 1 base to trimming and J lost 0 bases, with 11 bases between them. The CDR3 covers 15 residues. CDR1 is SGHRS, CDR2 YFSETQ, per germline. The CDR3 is CASSLSGQGSYEQYL. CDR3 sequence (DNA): TGCGCCAGCAGCTTGTCAGGGCAGGGCTCCTACGAGCAGTACTTA.

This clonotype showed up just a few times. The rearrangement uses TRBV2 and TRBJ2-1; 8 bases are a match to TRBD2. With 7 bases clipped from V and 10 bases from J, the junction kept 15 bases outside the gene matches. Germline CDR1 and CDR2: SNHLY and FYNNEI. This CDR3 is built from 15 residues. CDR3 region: CASIGGVAGMGEQFF. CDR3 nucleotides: TGTGCCAGCATAGGCGGGGTAGCGGGAATGGGGGAGCAGTTCTTC.

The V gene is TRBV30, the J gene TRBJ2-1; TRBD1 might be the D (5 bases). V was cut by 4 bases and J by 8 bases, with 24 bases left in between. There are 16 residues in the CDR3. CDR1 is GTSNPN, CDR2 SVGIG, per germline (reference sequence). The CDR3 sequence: CAWTQGWTTRSDEQFF. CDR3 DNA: TGTGCCTGGACACAAGGGTGGACAACCCGGTCCGATGAGCAGTTCTTC.

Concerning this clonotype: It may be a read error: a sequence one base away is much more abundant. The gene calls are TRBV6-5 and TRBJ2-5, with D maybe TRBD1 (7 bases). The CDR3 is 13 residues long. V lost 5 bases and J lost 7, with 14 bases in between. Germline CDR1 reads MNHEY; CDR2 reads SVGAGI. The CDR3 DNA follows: TGTGCCAGCAGTAGCCAGGGGGGATGGACCCAGTACTTC. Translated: CASSSQGGWTQYF.

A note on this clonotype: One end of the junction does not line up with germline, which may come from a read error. The CDR3 DNA follows: TGTGCCAGCAGAAAAACATGGGGCGGCACAGATGCGCAGTATTTT. Its translation is CASRKTWGGTDAQYF. The chain employs TRBV12-3 or TRBV12-4 and TRBJ2-3; possible D gene TRBD1, 5 bases. This CDR3 is built from 15 residues.

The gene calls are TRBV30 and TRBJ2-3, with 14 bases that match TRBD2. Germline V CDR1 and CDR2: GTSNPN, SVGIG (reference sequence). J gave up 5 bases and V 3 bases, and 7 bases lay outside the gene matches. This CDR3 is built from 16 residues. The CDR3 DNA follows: TGTGCCTGGAGGGGGACTAGCGGGAGTTGGGAAGATACGCAGTATTTT. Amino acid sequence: CAWRGTSGSWEDTQYF.

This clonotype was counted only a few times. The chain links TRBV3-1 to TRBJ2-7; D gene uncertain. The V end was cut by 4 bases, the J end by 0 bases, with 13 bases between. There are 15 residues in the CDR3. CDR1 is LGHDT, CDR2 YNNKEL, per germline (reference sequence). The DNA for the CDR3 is TGTGCCAGCAGCCCAGAGACTCTCGGCTCCTACGAGCAGTACTTC. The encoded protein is CASSPETLGSYEQYF.

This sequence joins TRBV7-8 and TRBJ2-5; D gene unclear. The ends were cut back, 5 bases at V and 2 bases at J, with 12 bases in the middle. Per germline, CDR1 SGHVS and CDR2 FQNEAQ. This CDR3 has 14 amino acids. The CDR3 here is CASSPGPIQETQYF. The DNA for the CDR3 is TGTGCCAGCAGCCCCGGTCCTATACAAGAGACCCAGTACTTC.

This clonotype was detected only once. The CDR3 bases are TGTGCCAGCAGCCCCATCTCCTTACTAGCGGGGGTCCTAAATGAGCAGTTCTTC. Translated: CASSPISLLAGVLNEQFF. The chain links TRBV3-1 to TRBJ2-1, with 11 bases that match TRBD2. The CDR3 covers 18 residues. V was pared by 4 bases and J by 7 bases, with 15 bases of the junction left unmatched. Germline lookup yields CDR1 LGHDT and CDR2 YNNKEL (reference sequence).

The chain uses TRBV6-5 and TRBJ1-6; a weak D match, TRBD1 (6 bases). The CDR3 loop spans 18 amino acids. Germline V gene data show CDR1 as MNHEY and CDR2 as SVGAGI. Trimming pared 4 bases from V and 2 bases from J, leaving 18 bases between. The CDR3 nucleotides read TGTGCCAGCAGTTGGCAATTAGGGGGAAGCGCCTATAATTCACCCCTCCACTTT. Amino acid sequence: CASSWQLGGSAYNSPLHF.

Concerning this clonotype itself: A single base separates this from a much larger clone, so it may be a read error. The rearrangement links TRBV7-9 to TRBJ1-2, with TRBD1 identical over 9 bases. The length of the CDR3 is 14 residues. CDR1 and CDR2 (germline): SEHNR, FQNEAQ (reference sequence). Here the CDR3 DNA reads TGTGCCAGCAGCCTCTCACAGGGGGCCATTGGCTGCACCTTC. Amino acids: CASSLSQGAIGCTF.

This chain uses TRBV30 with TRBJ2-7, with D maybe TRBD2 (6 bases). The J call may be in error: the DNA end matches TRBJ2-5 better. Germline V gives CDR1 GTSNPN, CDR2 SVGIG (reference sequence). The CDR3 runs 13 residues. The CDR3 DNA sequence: TGTGCCTGGAGTCGGCGGGGTGGGGAGACCCAGTACTTC. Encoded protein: CAWSRRGGETQYF.

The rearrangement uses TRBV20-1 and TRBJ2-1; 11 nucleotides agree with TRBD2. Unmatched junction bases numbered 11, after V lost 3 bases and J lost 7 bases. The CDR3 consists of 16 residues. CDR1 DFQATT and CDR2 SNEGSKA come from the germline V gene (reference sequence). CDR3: CSARGLAGGSGNEQFF. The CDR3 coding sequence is TGCAGTGCTAGGGGCCTAGCGGGAGGATCGGGGAATGAGCAGTTCTTC.

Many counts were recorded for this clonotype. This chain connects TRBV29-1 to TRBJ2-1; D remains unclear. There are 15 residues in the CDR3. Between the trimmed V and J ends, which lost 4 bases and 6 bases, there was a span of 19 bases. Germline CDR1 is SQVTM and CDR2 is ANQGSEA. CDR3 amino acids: CSVVGSPPRFNEQFF. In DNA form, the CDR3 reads TGCAGCGTTGTTGGTAGCCCCCCGAGGTTCAATGAGCAGTTCTTC.

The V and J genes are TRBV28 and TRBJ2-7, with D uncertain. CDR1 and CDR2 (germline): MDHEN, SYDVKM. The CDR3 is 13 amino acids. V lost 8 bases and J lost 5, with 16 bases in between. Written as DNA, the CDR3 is TGTGCCAGCCGCGGTGGTATACCTAACGAGCAGTACTTC. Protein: CASRGGIPNEQYF.

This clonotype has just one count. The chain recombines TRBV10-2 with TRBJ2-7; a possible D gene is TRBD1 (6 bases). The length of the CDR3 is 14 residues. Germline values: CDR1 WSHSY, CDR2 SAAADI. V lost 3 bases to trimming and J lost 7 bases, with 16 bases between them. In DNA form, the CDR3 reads TGCGCCAGCAGTGAATGGTCCAGGGACAATGAGCAGTACTTC. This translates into CASSEWSRDNEQYF.

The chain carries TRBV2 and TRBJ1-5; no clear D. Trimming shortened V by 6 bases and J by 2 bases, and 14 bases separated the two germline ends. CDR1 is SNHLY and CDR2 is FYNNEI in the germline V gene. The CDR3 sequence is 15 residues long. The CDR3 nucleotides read TGTGCCAGCAGGAGGGATGAGGCTGGCAATCAGCCCCAGCATTTT. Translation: CASRRDEAGNQPQHF.

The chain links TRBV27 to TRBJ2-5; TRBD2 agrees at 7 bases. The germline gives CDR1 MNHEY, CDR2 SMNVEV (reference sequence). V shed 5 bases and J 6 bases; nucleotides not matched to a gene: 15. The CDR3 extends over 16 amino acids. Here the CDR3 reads CASSGTLSGVEKTQYF. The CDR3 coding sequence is TGTGCCAGCAGTGGAACGTTAAGCGGGGTCGAAAAGACCCAGTACTTC.

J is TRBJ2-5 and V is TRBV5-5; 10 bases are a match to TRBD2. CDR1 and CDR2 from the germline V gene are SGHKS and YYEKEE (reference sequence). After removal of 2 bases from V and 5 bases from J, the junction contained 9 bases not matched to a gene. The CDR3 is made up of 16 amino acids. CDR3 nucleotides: TGTGCCAGCAGCTTCATATTAGCGGGAGGTACGGAGACCCAGTACTTC. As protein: CASSFILAGGTETQYF. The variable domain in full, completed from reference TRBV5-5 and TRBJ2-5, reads DAGVTQSPTHLIKTRGQQVTLRCSPISGHKSVSWYQQVLGQGPQFIFQYYEKEERGRGNFPDRFSARQFPNYSSELNVNALLLGDSALYLCASSFILAGGTETQYFGPGTRLLVL.

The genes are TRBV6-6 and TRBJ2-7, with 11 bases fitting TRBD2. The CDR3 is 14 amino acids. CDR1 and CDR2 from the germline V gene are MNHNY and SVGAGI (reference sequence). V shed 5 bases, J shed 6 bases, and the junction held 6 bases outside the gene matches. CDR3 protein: CASSPALAGGEQYF. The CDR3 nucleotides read TGTGCCAGCAGTCCCGCCCTAGCGGGAGGCGAGCAGTACTTC.

This CDR3 reads CASTLEEWEYTEAFF. In DNA form, the CDR3 reads TGTGCCAGCACCCTGGAAGAGTGGGAATACACTGAAGCTTTCTTT. The V call is TRBV12-3 or TRBV12-4, the J call TRBJ1-1; D remains ambiguous. Trimming shortened V by 7 bases and J by 3 bases, and 18 bases separated the two germline ends. The CDR3 loop spans 15 amino acids.